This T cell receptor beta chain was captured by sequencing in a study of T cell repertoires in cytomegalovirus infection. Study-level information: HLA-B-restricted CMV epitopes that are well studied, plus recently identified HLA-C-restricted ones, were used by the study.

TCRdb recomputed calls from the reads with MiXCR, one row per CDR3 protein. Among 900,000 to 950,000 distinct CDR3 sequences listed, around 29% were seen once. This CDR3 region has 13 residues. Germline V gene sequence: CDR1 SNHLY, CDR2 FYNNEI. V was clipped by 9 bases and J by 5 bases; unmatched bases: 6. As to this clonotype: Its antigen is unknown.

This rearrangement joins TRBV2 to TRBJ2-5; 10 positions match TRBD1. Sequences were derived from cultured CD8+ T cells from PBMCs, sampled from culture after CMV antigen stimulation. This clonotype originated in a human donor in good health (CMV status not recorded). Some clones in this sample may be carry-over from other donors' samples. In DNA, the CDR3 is TGTGCCAGGACAGGGGGCTCCGGGGAGACCCAGTACTTC. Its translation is CARTGGSGETQYF. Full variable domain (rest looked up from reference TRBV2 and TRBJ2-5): EPEVTQTPSHQVTQMGQEVILRCVPISNHLYFYWYRQILGQKVEFLVSFYNNEISEKSEIFDDQFSVERPDGSNFTLKIRSTKLEDSAMYFCARTGGSGETQYFGPGTRLLVL.